This TCR beta chain derives from a study of PD-L1 blockade in urothelial cancer. In the study overall: Analysis of blood occurred 3 weeks (second dose) and 6 weeks after treatment start. T cell content in blood samples showed a median of approximately 150,000. Broader study findings: By 3 weeks, tumor-associated blood clones had expanded more in durable-benefit patients.

Specified time point: pretreatment peripheral blood. The repertoire was sequenced with immunoSEQ multiplex PCR; TCRdb's copy has only in-frame clones and lacks some. This table has 70,000 to 85,000 clones, about 90% appearing once. V gave up 4 bases and J gave up 5 bases; unmatched junction bases: 5. The CDR3 contains 16 residues. Germline CDR1 reads SGHRS; CDR2 reads YFSETQ. Turning to this clone: Its antigen remains unidentified.

The sample consisted of PBMCs, taken around atezolizumab (anti-PD-L1) treatment. V gene TRBV5-1 combines with J gene TRBJ2-3; 15 nucleotides match TRBD2. The receptor was isolated from a man aged 65-85 years with urothelial cancer. CDR3 sequence (DNA): TGCGCCAGCAGCCCGGGACTAGCGGGAGGTTTAGATACGCAGTATTTT. This sequence encodes CASSPGLAGGLDTQYF.